This is a list of T cell receptor beta chains from one sample in a study of T cells during gluten challenge in celiac disease. MiXCR was run by TCRdb on the single-cell sequencing reads, yielding one entry per CDR3 protein. The data hold more than 100 distinct CDR3 sequences, with about 42% observed a single time. The specimen comprised gluten-specific CD4+ T cells sorted from the duodenum using tetramers, sampled at baseline or on day 14 of gluten challenge (not recorded which). These receptors all come from a male donor with celiac disease. Each CDR3 is given with its conserved first and last residue. D genes are given only for firm matches. Clone size is stated in some rows and not others, as once, few, many or a class when expanded.

abundance	j_gene	v_gene	d_gene	CDR3nt	CDR3aa
hyperexpanded	TRBJ2-1	TRBV7-6	TRBD2	TGTGCCAGCAGCTTAGAGGGACGGACTAGCCCTAGGGGCTACAATGAGCAGTTCTTC	CASSLEGRTSPRGYNEQFF
hyperexpanded	TRBJ1-1	TRBV5-1	TRBD1	TGCGCCAGCAGCTGGGGGACAGGGGGCTGGGCTTTCTTT	CASSWGTGGWAFF
medium-sized	TRBJ2-5	TRBV5-1	NA	TGCGCCAGCAGCTGGGAAGGGGAGACCCAGTACTTC	CASSWEGETQYF
NA	TRBJ1-4	TRBV20-1	NA	TGCAGTGCTAGAGCGTTGGGGGAGGTGGAAAAACTGTTTTTT	CSARALGEVEKLFF
hyperexpanded	TRBJ2-7	TRBV5-1	NA	TGCGCCAGCAGGGCAGGATCGACCTACGAGCAGTACTTC	CASRAGSTYEQYF
NA	TRBJ1-6	TRBV4-1	NA	TGCGCCAGCAGCCAAGATATGAATTCACCCCTCCACTTT	CASSQDMNSPLHF
hyperexpanded	TRBJ2-2	TRBV6-5	TRBD1	TGTGCCAGCGGTCGTCTCTGGGACAGGGCGAACACCGGGGAGCTGTTTTTT	CASGRLWDRANTGELFF
once	TRBJ1-1	TRBV5-1	TRBD1	TGCGCCAGCAGCTGGGGGGACAGGGGAGGGTCTGAAGCTTTCTTT	CASSWGDRGGSEAFF
NA	TRBJ1-2	TRBV5-6	NA	TGTGCCAGCAGCTTGACCCGCTCTTATGGCTACACCTTC	CASSLTRSYGYTF
NA	TRBJ1-1	TRBV20-1	NA	TGCAGTGCTACCTGGCTGGGGCCGGACACTGAAGCTTTCTTT	CSATWLGPDTEAFF
NA	TRBJ2-1	TRBV7-2	TRBD2	TGTGCCAGCAGCTTAGTGGCTAGCGGGGGAGAGGGCGATGAGCAGTTCTTC	CASSLVASGGEGDEQFF
NA	TRBJ2-5	TRBV19	TRBD2	TGTGCCAGTACTCCCGGACTAGCGGGGGGAACGGATAGGCAGACCCAGTACTTC	CASTPGLAGGTDRQTQYF
NA	TRBJ2-7	TRBV5-6	TRBD1	TGTGCCAGCAGCCCAGACGCCGCCTGGACAGGGACCTACGAGCAGTACTTC	CASSPDAAWTGTYEQYF
NA	TRBJ1-5	TRBV12-3/TRBV12-4	NA	TGTGCCAGCAGTCTGGGGGCCGATCAGCCCCAGCATTTT	CASSLGADQPQHF
medium-sized	TRBJ2-2	TRBV7-2	NA	TGTGCCAGCAGCTTAAGGAGTCTAGACGGCGGGGAGCTGTTTTTT	CASSLRSLDGGELFF
large	TRBJ2-1	TRBV10-1	TRBD2	TGCGCCAGCAGTGAGTTGTTAACGGCTAGCGGGGGCAATGAGCAGTTCTTC	CASSELLTASGGNEQFF
NA	TRBJ2-3	TRBV7-3	NA	TGTGCCAGCAGCTTAAGGTCTACTAGCACAGATACGCAGTATTTT	CASSLRSTSTDTQYF
hyperexpanded	TRBJ2-7	TRBV5-4	NA	TGTGCCAGCAGCCCGAGGGGGGGCCCCGCTGCCTACGAGCAGTACTTC	CASSPRGGPAAYEQYF
NA	TRBJ1-4	TRBV5-5	NA	TGTGCCAGCAGTCCCGCATCCACACAGGGAGAAAAACTGTTTTTT	CASSPASTQGEKLFF
NA	TRBJ1-6	TRBV4-3	TRBD1	TGCGCCAGCAGCCTGGGACAGGCAACACCCCTCCACTTT	CASSLGQATPLHF
hyperexpanded	TRBJ2-7	TRBV6-2/TRBV6-3	NA	TGTGCCAGCAGTCGGACCTACACGGGCTACGAGCAGTACTTC	CASSRTYTGYEQYF